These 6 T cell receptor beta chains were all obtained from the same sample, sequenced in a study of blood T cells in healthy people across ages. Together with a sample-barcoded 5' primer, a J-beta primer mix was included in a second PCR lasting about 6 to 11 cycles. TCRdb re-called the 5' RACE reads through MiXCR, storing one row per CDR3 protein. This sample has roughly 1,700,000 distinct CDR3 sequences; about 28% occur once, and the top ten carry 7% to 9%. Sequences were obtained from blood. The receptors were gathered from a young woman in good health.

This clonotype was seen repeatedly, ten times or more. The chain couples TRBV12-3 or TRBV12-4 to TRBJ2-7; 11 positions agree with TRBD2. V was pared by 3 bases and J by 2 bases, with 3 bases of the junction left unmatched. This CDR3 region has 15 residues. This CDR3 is CASSFTSGGPYEQYF. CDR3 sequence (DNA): TGTGCCAGCAGTTTTACTAGCGGGGGTCCCTACGAGCAGTACTTC.

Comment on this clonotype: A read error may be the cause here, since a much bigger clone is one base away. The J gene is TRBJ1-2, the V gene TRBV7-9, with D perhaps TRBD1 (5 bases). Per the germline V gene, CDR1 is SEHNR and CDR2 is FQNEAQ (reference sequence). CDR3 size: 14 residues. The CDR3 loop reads CACSFDSANYGYTF. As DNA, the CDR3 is TGTGCCTGCAGCTTCGACAGTGCTAACTATGGCTACACCTTC.

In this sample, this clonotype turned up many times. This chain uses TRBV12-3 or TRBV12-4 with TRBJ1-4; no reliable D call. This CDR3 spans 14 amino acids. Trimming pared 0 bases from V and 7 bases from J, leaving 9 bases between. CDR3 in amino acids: CASSLAGAVEKLFF. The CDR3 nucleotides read TGTGCCAGCAGTTTAGCGGGTGCCGTTGAAAAACTGTTTTTT.

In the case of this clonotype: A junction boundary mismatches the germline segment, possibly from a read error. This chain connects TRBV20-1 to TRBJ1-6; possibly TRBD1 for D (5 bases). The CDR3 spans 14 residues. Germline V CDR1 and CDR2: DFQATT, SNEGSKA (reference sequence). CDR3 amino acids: CSARGQGGDSPPHF. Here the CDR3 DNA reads TGCAGTGCTAGAGGGCAGGGTGGGGATTCACCCCCCCACTTT.

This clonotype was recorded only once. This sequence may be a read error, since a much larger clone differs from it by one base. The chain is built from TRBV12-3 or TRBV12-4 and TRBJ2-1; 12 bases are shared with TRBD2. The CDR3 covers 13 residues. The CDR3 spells CAGRLAGDNEQFF. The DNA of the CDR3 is TGTGCCGGCAGACTAGCGGGAGACAATGAGCAGTTCTTC.

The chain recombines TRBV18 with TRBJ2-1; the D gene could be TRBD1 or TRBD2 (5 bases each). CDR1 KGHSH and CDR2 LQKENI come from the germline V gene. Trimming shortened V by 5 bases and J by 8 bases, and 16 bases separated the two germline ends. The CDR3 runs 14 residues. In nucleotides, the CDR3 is TGTGCCAGCTCATCAAGAGGGGCCATGTATGAGCAGTTCTTC. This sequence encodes CASSSRGAMYEQFF.